The 19 T cell receptor beta chains presented below share a single source sample, sequenced in a study of OX40 agonist ivuxolimab in advanced cancers. This table comes from immunoSEQ multiplex PCR, and its TCRdb copy is limited to in-frame clones, with some not included. Among some 60,000 clones listed, 85% were seen once. The material sequenced was CD4+ or CD8+ T cells sorted from blood, taken in a trial of the OX40 agonist ivuxolimab. The origin of the receptors is an adult with an advanced solid tumor such as melanoma, head and neck, liver or kidney cancer.

CDR3 nucleotide sequence: TGCGCCAGCAGCCCAGGGGTGTCCAGCACAGATACGCAGTATTTT. It is translated as CASSPGVSSTDTQYF. This sequence joins TRBV5-1 and TRBJ2-3; possibly TRBD1 for D (6 bases). Germline V gene lookup returns CDR1 SGHRS and CDR2 YFSETQ. The CDR3 sequence is 15 residues long. The ends were cut back, 4 bases at V and 0 bases at J, with 12 bases in the middle.

The chain uses TRBV7-2 and TRBJ1-3, with D tentatively TRBD1 (5 bases). Per germline, CDR1 SGHTA and CDR2 FQGNSA. Deletions cut 2 bases from V and 0 bases from J, with 8 bases between. This CDR3 has 15 residues. CDR3 DNA: TGTGCCAGCAGCTTAACCGGGACCTCTGGAAACACCATATATTTT. This sequence encodes CASSLTGTSGNTIYF.

The V gene is TRBV11-2, the J gene TRBJ2-5, with 7 nucleotides matching TRBD2. The CDR3 extends over 16 amino acids. The ends lost 5 bases at V and 3 bases at J; junction bases unmatched: 12. The V gene's germline CDR1 is SGHAT and CDR2 FQNNGV. CDR3 residues: CASSPGELALEETQYF. In DNA form, the CDR3 reads TGTGCCAGCAGCCCCGGGGAACTAGCGCTAGAAGAGACCCAGTACTTC.

This chain joins TRBV5-4 and TRBJ1-1; D uncertain. This CDR3 contains 14 residues. V was cut by 4 bases and J by 0 bases, with 10 bases left in between. CDR1 SGHNT and CDR2 YYREEE come from the germline V gene (reference sequence). In DNA form, the CDR3 reads TGTGCCAGCAGCGGCCACCTCATGAACACTGAAGCTTTCTTT. It codes for CASSGHLMNTEAFF.

This clone has only a few counts. The V call is TRBV7-6, the J call TRBJ2-1; tentative D call: TRBD2 (7 bases). V lost 7 bases and J 8 bases, leaving 21 bases between the germline ends. CDR3 length: 15 amino acids. CDR1 SGHVS and CDR2 FNYEAQ come from the germline V gene. The CDR3 region is CASTLEWGGRHEQFF. The CDR3 coding sequence is TGTGCCAGCACCTTGGAGTGGGGGGGCCGGCATGAGCAGTTCTTC.

The rearrangement joins TRBV15 to TRBJ2-1; D may match TRBD1 or TRBD2 (5 bases each). The germline gives CDR1 LNHNV, CDR2 YYDKDF (reference sequence). V shed 0 bases and J shed 4 bases, with 13 bases lying between them. The CDR3 runs to 16 residues. The CDR3 is CATSRDDGARYNEQFF. The CDR3 DNA follows: TGTGCCACCAGCAGAGATGACGGGGCCAGATACAATGAGCAGTTCTTC.

The chain recombines TRBV29-1 with TRBJ2-7, with 9 bases matching TRBD2. CDR3 size: 14 residues. CDR1 is SQVTM, CDR2 ANQGSEA, per germline. V shed 4 bases and J 2 bases; nucleotides not matched to a gene: 6. CDR3 nucleotide sequence: TGCAGCGTTGTTGATAGCGGGAGCGCCTACGAGCAGTACTTC. Protein: CSVVDSGSAYEQYF.

This rearrangement joins TRBV7-9 to TRBJ2-1; maybe TRBD2 (6 bases). The germline V and J ends were trimmed by 4 bases and 7 bases, with 14 bases remaining between them. Germline-derived CDR1 and CDR2 are SEHNR and FQNEAQ (reference sequence). This CDR3 has 14 amino acids. The DNA of the CDR3 is TGTGCCAGCAGCTGGGCACTGAGCGGGAATGAGCAGTTCTTC. Protein product: CASSWALSGNEQFF.

As to this clone: Different DNA sequences within this sample yield the same CDR3. This CDR3 is CASSLSSSGANVLTF. DNA for the CDR3: TGTGCCAGCAGCTTAAGTTCCTCTGGGGCCAACGTCCTGACTTTC. The genes are TRBV7-3 and TRBJ2-6; D not certain. Per germline, CDR1 SGHTA and CDR2 FQGTGA. Trimming stripped 1 base from V and 0 bases from J, with 4 bases between. This CDR3 is built from 15 residues.

The CDR3 protein is CASSEIKAGGSRTGELFF. CDR3 bases: TGTGCCAGCAGTGAAATTAAGGCAGGGGGTAGCCGGACCGGGGAGCTGTTTTTT. This sequence joins TRBV2 and TRBJ2-2, with TRBD1 identical over 7 bases. Germline V CDR1 and CDR2: SNHLY, FYNNEI. Trimming removed 2 bases from V and 5 bases from J; junction bases left unmatched: 14. The CDR3 loop spans 18 amino acids.

This clone showed up just a few times. This CDR3 is CASSLGSTGELFF. The CDR3 DNA reads TGTGCCAGCAGCTTAGGGTCAACCGGGGAGCTGTTTTTT. This chain connects TRBV11-1 to TRBJ2-2; unclear D gene. This CDR3 has 13 amino acids. Germline CDR1 SGHAT, CDR2 FQDESV (reference sequence). The ends were cut back, 1 base at V and 5 bases at J, with 5 bases in the middle.

The chain's CDR3 is CASSELMRQGETQYF. Here the CDR3 DNA reads TGTGCCAGCAGTGAATTGATGCGACAGGGAGAGACCCAGTACTTC. The chain has TRBV6-1 and TRBJ2-5; 7 positions agree with TRBD1. The CDR3 totals 15 residues. Germline loops: CDR1 MNHNS, CDR2 SASEGT. Trimming at V came to 2 bases and at J to 4 bases, leaving 7 bases not matched to a gene.

J is TRBJ2-5 and V is TRBV29-1, with TRBD1 matching over 8 bases. The assigned J gene may be wrong: the sequence end matches TRBJ2-7 better. Germline values: CDR1 SQVTM, CDR2 ANQGSEA. The CDR3 is 17 residues long. The CDR3 loop is CSVLGVTRTGMVGEQYF. The DNA for the CDR3 is TGCAGCGTCCTGGGGGTTACTCGGACAGGGATGGTAGGCGAGCAGTACTTC.

This clone was counted a few times. This chain links TRBV7-2 with TRBJ1-5; 10 nucleotides line up with TRBD1. CDR3 length equals 15 residues. Trimming cost V 4 bases and J 5 bases; bases outside gene matches: 5. Per the germline V gene, CDR1 is SGHTA and CDR2 is FQGNSA. The CDR3 coding sequence is TGTGCCAGCAGCTCAACGGGACAGGGGTATCAGCCCCAGCATTTT. The encoded protein is CASSSTGQGYQPQHF.

The chain recombines TRBV7-9 with TRBJ1-2; maybe TRBD1 (5 bases). Trimming shortened V by 5 bases and J by 3 bases, and 13 bases separated the two germline ends. The CDR3 sequence is 14 residues long. Germline lookup yields CDR1 SEHNR and CDR2 FQNEAQ (reference sequence). In nucleotides, the CDR3 is TGTGCCAGCAGCAAAGGGGTGGAGGACTATGGCTACACCTTC. This gives the protein CASSKGVEDYGYTF.

In nucleotides, the CDR3 is TGTGCCAGCAGTTTACCTAGCGGGAGGGTTGAGCAGTTCTTC. Encoded protein: CASSLPSGRVEQFF. This rearrangement joins TRBV28 to TRBJ2-1; 12 nucleotides agree with TRBD2. CDR1 MDHEN and CDR2 SYDVKM come from the germline V gene. The CDR3 extends over 14 amino acids. V shed 2 bases, J shed 9 bases, and the junction held 2 bases outside the gene matches.

This rearrangement joins TRBV6-1 to TRBJ1-5, with D unresolved. CDR3 length: 12 amino acids. Trimming stripped 6 bases from V and 0 bases from J, with 3 bases between. Germline values: CDR1 MNHNS, CDR2 SASEGT. The CDR3 spells CASRYSNQPQHF. CDR3 in DNA: TGTGCCAGCAGGTATAGCAATCAGCCCCAGCATTTT.

The V call is TRBV30, the J call TRBJ1-6; 8 bases are shared with TRBD1. The V gene end was trimmed by 1 base and the J gene end by 4 bases; junction bases not matched to a gene: 3. CDR3 length equals 15 residues. Germline V gene data show CDR1 as GTSNPN and CDR2 as SVGIG (reference sequence). CDR3 in amino acids: CAWSAGQEYNSPLHF. In nucleotides, the CDR3 is TGTGCCTGGAGTGCGGGACAGGAATATAATTCACCCCTCCACTTT.

The rearrangement joins TRBV7-8 to TRBJ2-7, with D unclear. There are 14 residues in the CDR3. Trimming took off 5 bases at V and 0 bases at J, with 11 bases between the two ends. From germline, CDR1 is SGHVS and CDR2 FQNEAQ. CDR3 sequence reads: CASSLRTSSYEQYF. CDR3 sequence (DNA): TGTGCCAGCAGCCTTAGGACGAGCTCCTACGAGCAGTACTTC.